This record concerns one TCR beta chain sequence. The target antigen is unknown. The data are from a study of T cell responses to AZD1222 COVID-19 vaccine. Germline CDR1 and CDR2: SNHLY and FYNNEI. CDR3 size: 15 residues. V was clipped by 2 bases and J by 5 bases, with 12 bases between them. The table came from immunoSEQ multiplex PCR; TCRdb's copy has only in-frame clones and leaves some out. Of about 120,000 clones in the sample, around 87% were seen once. The study's findings and limits: Variant regions that are unmutated are reportedly the target of nearly half of spike-specific TCRs. Donors, mostly white British, included more females; clonal diversity was possibly underestimated. At baseline, seropositivity was found in only six or seven AZD1222 recipients. The span of vaccine-associated CD4 TCRs extended across spike, with dominance at 160-218 and 743-854.

Sequencing was performed on peripheral blood, taken 28 days after the second AZD1222 dose. The J gene is TRBJ2-2, the V gene TRBV2; D gene unclear. This clonotype originated in an adult who received the AZD1222 COVID-19 vaccine. The CDR3 bases are TGTGCCAGCAGTGAATCTAGGGTGGGGACCGGGGAGCTGTTTTTT. It specifies CASSESRVGTGELFF.